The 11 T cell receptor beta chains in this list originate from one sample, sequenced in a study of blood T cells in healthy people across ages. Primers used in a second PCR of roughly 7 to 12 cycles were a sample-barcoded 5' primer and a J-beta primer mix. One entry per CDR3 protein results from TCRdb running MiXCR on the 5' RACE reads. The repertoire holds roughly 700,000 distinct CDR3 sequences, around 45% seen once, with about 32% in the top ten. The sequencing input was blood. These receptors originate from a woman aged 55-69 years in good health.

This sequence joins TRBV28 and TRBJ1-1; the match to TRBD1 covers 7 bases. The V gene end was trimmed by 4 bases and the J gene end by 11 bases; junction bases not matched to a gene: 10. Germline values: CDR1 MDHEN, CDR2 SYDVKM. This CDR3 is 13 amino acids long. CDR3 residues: CASSSTRQGSAFF. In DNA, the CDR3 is TGTGCCAGCAGTTCCACGCGACAGGGATCGGCTTTCTTT.

CDR3 amino acids: CASSVARTGRYGYTF. Written as DNA, the CDR3 is TGTGCCAGCAGCGTAGCCCGGACAGGCCGCTATGGCTACACCTTC. The chain uses TRBV9 and TRBJ1-2; 7 bases map to TRBD1. The length of the CDR3 is 15 residues. Looked up from germline, CDR1 is SGDLS and CDR2 is YYNGEE. J gave up 4 bases and V 0 bases, and 6 bases lay outside the gene matches.

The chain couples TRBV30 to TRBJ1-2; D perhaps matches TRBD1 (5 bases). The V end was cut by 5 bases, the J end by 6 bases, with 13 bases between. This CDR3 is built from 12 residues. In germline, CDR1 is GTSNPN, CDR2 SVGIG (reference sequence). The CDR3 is CAWGTDTDGYTF. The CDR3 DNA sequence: TGTGCCTGGGGGACGGATACCGATGGCTACACCTTC. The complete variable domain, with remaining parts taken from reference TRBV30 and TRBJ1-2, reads SQTIHQWPATLVQPVGSPLSLECTVEGTSNPNLYWYRQAAGRGLQLLFYSVGIGQISSEVPQNLSASRPQDRQFILSSKKLLLSDSGFYLCAWGTDTDGYTFGSGTRLTVV.

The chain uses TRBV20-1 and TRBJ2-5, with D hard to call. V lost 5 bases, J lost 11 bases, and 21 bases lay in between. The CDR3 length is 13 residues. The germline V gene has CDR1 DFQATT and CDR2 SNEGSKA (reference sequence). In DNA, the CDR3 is TGCAGTGCTGTCGGTGGTACCTACAATGAGCAGTACTTC. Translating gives CSAVGGTYNEQYF.

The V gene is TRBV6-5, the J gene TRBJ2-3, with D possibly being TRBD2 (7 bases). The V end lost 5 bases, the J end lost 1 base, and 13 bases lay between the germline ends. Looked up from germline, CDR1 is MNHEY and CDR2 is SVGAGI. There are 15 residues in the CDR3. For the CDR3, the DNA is TGTGCCAGCAGTCCCAGGGGAGGGGGCACAGATACGCAGTATTTT. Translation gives CASSPRGGGTDTQYF.

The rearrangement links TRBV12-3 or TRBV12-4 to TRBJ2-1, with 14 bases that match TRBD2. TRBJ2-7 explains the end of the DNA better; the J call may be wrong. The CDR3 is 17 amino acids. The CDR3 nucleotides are TGTGCCAGCAGTTCGGGACTAGCGGGAGTCTCCTACAATGAGCAGTACTTC. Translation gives CASSSGLAGVSYNEQYF.

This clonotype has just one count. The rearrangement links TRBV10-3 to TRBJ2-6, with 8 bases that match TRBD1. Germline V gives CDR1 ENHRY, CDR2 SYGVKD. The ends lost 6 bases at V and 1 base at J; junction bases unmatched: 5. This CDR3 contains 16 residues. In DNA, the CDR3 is TGTGCCATCAGCCCCGACAGGGGATCTGGGGCCAACGTCCTGACTTTC. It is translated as CAISPDRGSGANVLTF.

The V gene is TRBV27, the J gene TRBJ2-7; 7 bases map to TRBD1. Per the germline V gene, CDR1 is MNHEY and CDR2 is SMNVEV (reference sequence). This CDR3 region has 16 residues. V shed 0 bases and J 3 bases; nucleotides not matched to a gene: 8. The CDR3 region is CASSLSSRGNVYEQYF. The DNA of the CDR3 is TGTGCCAGCAGTTTATCGTCCAGGGGGAATGTCTACGAGCAGTACTTC.

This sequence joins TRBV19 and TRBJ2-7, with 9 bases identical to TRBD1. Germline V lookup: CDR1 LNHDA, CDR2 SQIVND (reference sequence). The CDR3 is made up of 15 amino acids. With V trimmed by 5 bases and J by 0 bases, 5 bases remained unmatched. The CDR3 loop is CASSLDRGLSYEQYF. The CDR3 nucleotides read TGTGCCAGTAGTTTGGACAGGGGACTCTCCTACGAGCAGTACTTC.

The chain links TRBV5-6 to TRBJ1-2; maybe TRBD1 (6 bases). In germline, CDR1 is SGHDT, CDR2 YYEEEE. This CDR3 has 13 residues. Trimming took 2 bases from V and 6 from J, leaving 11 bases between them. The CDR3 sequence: CASSFWGAHGYTF. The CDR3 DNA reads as TGTGCCAGCAGCTTTTGGGGGGCCCATGGCTACACCTTC. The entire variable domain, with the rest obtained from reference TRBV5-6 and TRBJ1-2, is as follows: DAGVTQSPTHLIKTRGQQVTLRCSPKSGHDTVSWYQQALGQGPQFIFQYYEEEERQRGNFPDRFSGHQFPNYSSELNVNALLLGDSALYLCASSFWGAHGYTFGSGTRLTVV.

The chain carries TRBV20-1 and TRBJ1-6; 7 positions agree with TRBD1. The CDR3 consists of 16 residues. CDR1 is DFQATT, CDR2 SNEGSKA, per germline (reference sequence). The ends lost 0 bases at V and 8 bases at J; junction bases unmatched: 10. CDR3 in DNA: TGCAGTGCTAGAGATACAGGGGCCGTCTCCCATTCACCCCTCCACTTT. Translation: CSARDTGAVSHSPLHF.